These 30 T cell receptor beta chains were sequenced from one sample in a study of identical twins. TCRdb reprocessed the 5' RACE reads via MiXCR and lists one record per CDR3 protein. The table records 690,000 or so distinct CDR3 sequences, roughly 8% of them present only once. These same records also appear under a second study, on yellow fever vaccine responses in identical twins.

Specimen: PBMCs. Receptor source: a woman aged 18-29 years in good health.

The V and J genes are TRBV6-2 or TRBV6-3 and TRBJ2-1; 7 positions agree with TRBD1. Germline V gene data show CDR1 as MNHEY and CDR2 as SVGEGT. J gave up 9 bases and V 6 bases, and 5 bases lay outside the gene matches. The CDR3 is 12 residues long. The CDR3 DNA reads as TGTGCCAGCAGCTCACAGGGGAGTGAGCAGTTCTTC. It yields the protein CASSSQGSEQFF.

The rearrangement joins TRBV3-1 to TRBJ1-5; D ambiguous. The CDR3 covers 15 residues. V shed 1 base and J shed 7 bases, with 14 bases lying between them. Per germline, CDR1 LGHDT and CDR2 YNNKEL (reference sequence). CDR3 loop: CASSQAGPVGQPQHF. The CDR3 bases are TGTGCCAGCAGCCAAGCTGGCCCAGTAGGCCAGCCCCAGCATTTT.

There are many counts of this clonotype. CDR3: CASSIKTGAVNYGYTF. DNA for the CDR3: TGTGCCAGCAGTATAAAAACCGGGGCGGTGAACTATGGCTACACCTTC. The chain uses TRBV12-3 or TRBV12-4 and TRBJ1-2, with TRBD1 as a possible D gene (5 bases). Trimming left V 5 bases short and J 2 bases short, with 18 bases between. The CDR3 contains 16 residues.

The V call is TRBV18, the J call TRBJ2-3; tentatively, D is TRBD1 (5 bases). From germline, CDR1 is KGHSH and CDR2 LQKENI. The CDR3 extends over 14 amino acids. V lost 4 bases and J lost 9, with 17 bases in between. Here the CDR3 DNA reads TGTGCCAGCTCACTTTACTCACAGGCTGACACGCAGTATTTT. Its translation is CASSLYSQADTQYF.

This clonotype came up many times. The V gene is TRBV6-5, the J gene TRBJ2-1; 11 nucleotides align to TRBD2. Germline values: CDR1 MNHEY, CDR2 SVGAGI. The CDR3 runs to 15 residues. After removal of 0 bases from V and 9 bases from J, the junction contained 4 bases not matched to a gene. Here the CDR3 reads CASSYSGLAGGEQFF. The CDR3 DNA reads TGTGCCAGCAGTTACTCGGGCCTAGCGGGAGGTGAGCAGTTCTTC.

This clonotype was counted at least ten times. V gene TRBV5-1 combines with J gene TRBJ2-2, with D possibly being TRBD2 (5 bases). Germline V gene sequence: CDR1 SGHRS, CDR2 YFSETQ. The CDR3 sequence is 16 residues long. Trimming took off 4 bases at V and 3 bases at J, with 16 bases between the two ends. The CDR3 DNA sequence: TGCGCCAGCAGCCCGTTGACCAGCGGCTACACCGGGGAGCTGTTTTTT. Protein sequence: CASSPLTSGYTGELFF. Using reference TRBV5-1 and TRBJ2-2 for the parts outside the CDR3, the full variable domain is KAGVTQTPRYLIKTRGQQVTLSCSPISGHRSVSWYQQTPGQGLQFLFEYFSETQRNKGNFPGRFSGRQFSNSRSEMNVSTLELGDSALYLCASSPLTSGYTGELFFGEGSRLTVL.

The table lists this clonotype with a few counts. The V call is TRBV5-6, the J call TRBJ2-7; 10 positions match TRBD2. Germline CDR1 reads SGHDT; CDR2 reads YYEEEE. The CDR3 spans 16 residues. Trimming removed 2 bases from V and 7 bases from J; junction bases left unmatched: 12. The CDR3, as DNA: TGTGCCAGCAGCTTTTTTCTAGCGGGAGCTTCGTGGGAGCAGTACTTC. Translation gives CASSFFLAGASWEQYF.

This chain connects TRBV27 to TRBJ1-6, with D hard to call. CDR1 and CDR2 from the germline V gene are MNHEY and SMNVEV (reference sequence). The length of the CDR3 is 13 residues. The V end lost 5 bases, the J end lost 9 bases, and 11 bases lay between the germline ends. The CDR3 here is CASSVVWVSPLHF. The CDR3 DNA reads TGTGCCAGCAGTGTCGTCTGGGTTTCACCCCTCCACTTT.

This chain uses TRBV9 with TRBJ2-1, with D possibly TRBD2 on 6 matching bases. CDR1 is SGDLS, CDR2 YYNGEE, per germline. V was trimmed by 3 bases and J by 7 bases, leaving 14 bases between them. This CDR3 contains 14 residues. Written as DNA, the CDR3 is TGTGCCAGCAGCGCCGGGAGTTTGGGAAATGAGCAGTTCTTC. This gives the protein CASSAGSLGNEQFF.

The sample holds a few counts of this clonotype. This chain's CDR3 is CSAGPARDADTQYF. CDR3 in DNA: TGCAGTGCGGGGCCGGCCAGGGATGCAGATACGCAGTATTTT. This sequence joins TRBV20-1 and TRBJ2-3, with a weak D call TRBD1 (5 bases). With 6 bases removed from V and 4 bases from J, the gap between germline ends came to 17 bases. The CDR3 totals 14 residues. Germline CDR1 and CDR2: DFQATT and SNEGSKA (reference sequence).

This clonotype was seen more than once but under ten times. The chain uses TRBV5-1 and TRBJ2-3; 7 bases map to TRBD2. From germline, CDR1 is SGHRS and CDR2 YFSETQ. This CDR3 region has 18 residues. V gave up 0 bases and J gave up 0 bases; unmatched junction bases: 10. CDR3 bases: TGCGCCAGCAGCTTGGAGCGACTAGCCGGATCTAGCACAGATACGCAGTATTTT. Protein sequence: CASSLERLAGSSTDTQYF.

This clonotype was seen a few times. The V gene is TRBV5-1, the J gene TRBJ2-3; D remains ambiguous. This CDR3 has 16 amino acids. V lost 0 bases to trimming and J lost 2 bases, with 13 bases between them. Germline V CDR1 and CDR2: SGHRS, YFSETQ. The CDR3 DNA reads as TGCGCCAGCAGCTTGGAGTTTAGTCGGGCCACAGATACGCAGTATTTT. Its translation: CASSLEFSRATDTQYF.

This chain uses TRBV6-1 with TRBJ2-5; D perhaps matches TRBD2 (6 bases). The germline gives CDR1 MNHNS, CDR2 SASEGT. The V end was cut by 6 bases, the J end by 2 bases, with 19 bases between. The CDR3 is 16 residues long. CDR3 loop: CASRPFGGAGQETQYF. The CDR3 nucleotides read TGTGCCAGCAGACCCTTTGGGGGTGCGGGGCAAGAGACCCAGTACTTC.

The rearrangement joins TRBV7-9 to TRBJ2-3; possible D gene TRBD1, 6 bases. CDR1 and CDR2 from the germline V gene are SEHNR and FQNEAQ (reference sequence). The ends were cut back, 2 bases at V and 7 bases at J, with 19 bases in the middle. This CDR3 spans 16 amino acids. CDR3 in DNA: TGTGCCAGCAGCTTATCTGGGGGCTACAATGAAAATACGCAGTATTTT. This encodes CASSLSGGYNENTQYF.

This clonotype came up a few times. The CDR3 DNA reads as TGCGCCAGCAGCTTGGTGGGTAGAAGAGGCACCGGGGAGCTGTTTTTT. This gives the protein CASSLVGRRGTGELFF. The V call is TRBV5-1, the J call TRBJ2-2, with D uncertain. Germline lookup yields CDR1 SGHRS and CDR2 YFSETQ. This CDR3 contains 16 residues. V shed 0 bases and J shed 4 bases, with 13 bases lying between them.

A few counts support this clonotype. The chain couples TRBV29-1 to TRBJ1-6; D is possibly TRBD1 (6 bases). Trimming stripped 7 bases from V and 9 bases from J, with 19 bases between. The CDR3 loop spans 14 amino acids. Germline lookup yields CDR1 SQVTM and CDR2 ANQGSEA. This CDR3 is CSASGEGDGSPLHF. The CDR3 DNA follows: TGCAGCGCGTCGGGGGAGGGGGACGGTTCACCCCTCCACTTT. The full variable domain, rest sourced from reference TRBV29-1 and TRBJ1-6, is SAVISQKPSRDICQRGTSLTIQCQVDSQVTMMFWYRQQPGQSLTLIATANQGSEATYESGFVIDKFPISRPNLTFSTLTVSNMSPEDSSIYLCSASGEGDGSPLHFGNGTRLTVT.

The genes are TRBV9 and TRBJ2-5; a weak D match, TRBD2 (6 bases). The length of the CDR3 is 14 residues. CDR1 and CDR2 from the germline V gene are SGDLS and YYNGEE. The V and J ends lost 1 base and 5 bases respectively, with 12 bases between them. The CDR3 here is CASSVSGVEETQYF. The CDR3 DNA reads TGTGCCAGCAGCGTATCGGGGGTTGAGGAGACCCAGTACTTC. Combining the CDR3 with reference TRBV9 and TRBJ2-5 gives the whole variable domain DSGVTQTPKHLITATGQRVTLRCSPRSGDLSVYWYQQSLDQGLQFLIQYYNGEERAKGNILERFSAQQFPDLHSELNLSSLELGDSALYFCASSVSGVEETQYFGPGTRLLVL.

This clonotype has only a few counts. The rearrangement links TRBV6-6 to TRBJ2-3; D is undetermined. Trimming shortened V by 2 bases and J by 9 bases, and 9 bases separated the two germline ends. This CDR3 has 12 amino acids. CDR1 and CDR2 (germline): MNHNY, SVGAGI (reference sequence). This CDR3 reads CASSYESGTQYF. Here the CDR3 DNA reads TGTGCCAGCAGTTACGAAAGTGGGACGCAGTATTTT.

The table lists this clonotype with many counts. The CDR3 sequence: CASSTDRRANYGYTF. In DNA, the CDR3 is TGTGCCAGCAGCACGGACAGGCGAGCCAACTATGGCTACACCTTC. The chain joins TRBV7-9 to TRBJ1-2; TRBD1 matches at 7 bases. The CDR3 extends over 15 amino acids. The germline CDR1 and CDR2 sequences are SEHNR and FQNEAQ (reference sequence). The V and J ends lost 5 bases and 2 bases, in that order; junction bases with no gene match: 8.

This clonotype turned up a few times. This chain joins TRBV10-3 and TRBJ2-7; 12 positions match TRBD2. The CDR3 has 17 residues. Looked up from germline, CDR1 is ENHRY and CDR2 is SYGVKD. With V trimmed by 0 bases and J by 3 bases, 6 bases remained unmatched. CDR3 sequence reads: CAISESRASGRDYEQYF. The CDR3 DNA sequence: TGTGCCATCAGTGAGTCGAGGGCTAGCGGGAGGGACTACGAGCAGTACTTC.

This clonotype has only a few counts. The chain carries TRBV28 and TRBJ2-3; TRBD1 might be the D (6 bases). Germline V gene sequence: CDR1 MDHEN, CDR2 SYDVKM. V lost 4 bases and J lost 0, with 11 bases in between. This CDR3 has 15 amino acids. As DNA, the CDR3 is TGTGCCAGCAGTTATGGGGGCTCTAGCACAGATACGCAGTATTTT. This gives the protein CASSYGGSSTDTQYF.

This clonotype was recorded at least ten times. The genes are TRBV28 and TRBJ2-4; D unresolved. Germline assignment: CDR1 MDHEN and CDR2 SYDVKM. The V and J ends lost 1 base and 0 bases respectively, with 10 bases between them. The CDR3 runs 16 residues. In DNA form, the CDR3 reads TGTGCCAGCAGTTTATTTAAGGGTGAAGCCAAAAACATTCAGTACTTC. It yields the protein CASSLFKGEAKNIQYF.

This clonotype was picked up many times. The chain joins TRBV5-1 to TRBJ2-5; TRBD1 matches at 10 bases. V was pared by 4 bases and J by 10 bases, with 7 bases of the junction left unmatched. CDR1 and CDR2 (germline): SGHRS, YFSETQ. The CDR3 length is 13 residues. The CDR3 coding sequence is TGCGCCAGCAGCCCCGGACAGGGGGGAGACCAGTACTTC. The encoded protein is CASSPGQGGDQYF.

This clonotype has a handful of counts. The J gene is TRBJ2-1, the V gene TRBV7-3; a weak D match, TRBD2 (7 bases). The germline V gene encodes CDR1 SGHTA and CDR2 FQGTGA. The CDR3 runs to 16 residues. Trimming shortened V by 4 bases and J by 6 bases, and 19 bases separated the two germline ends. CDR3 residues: CASSSGGGVSFNEQFF. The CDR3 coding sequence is TGTGCCAGCAGCTCTGGGGGGGGCGTCTCGTTCAATGAGCAGTTCTTC. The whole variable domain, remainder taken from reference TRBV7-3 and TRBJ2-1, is GAGVSQTPSNKVTEKGKYVELRCDPISGHTALYWYRQSLGQGPEFLIYFQGTGAADDSGLPNDRFFAVRPEGSVSTLKIQRTERGDSAVYLCASSSGGGVSFNEQFFGPGTRLTVL.

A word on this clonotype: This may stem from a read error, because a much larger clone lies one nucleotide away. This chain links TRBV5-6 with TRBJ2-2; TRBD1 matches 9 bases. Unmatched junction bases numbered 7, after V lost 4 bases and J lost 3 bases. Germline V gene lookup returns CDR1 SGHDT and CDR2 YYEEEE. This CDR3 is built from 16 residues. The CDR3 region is CASSPPGQGHTGELFF. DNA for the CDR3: TGTGCCAGCAGCCCCCCGGGACAGGGCCACACCGGGGAGCTGTTTTTT.

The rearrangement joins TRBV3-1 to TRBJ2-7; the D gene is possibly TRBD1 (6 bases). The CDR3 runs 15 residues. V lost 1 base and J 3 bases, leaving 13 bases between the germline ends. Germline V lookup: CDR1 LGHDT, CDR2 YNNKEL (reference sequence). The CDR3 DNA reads TGTGCCAGCAGCCAAGGGTCGGACAGTTACTACGAGCAGTACTTC. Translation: CASSQGSDSYYEQYF.

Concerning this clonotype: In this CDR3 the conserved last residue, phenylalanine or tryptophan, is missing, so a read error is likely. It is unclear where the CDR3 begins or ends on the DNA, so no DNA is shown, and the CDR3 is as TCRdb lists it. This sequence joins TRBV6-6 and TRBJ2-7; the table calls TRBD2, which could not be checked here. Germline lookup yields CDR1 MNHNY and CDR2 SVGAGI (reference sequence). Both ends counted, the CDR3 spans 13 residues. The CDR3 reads CASSYSISARLYL.

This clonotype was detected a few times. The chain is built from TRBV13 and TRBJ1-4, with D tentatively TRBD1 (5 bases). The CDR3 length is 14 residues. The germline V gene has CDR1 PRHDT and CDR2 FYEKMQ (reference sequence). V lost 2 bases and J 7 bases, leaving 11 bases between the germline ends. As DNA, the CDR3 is TGTGCCAGCAGCTTACGACAGTCGGGTGAAAAACTGTTTTTT. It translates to CASSLRQSGEKLFF.

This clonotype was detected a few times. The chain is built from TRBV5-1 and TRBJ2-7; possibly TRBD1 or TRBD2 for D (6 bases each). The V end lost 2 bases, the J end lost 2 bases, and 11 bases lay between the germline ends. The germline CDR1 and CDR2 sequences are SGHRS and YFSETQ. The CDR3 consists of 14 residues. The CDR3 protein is CASSFRGLTYEQYF. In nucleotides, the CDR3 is TGCGCCAGCAGCTTCAGGGGACTCACCTACGAGCAGTACTTC.

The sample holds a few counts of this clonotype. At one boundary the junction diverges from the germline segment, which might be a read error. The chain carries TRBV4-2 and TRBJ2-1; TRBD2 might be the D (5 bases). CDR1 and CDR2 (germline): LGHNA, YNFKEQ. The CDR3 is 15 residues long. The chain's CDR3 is CASSEETYGDNEQFF. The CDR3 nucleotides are TGTGCCAGCAGCGAAGAGACTTACGGGGACAATGAGCAGTTCTTC.